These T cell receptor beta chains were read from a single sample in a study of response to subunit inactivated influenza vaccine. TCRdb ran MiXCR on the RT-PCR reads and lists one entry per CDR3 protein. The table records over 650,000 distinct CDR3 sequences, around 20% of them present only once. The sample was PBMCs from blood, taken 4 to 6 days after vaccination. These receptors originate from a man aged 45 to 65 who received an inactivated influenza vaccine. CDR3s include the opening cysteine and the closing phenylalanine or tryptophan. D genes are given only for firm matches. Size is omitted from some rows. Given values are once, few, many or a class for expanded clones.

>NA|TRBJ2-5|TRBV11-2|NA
CASSLSGGGASRETQYF
TGTGCCAGCAGCTTAAGTGGAGGGGGGGCGTCTCGAGAGACCCAGTACTTC
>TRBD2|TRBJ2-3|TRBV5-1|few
CASSLGSGGRADTQYF
TGCGCCAGCAGCTTGGGTAGCGGGGGGAGAGCAGATACGCAGTATTTT
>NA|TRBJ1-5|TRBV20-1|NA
CSAIRQSSAQPQHF
TGCAGTGCTATTCGACAGTCCTCAGCTCAGCCCCAGCATTTT
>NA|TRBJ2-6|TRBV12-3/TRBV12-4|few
CASSLGVAGANVLTF
TGTGCCAGCAGTTTAGGGGTCGCAGGGGCCAACGTCCTGACTTTC
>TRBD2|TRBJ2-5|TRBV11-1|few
CASSSPPLGLGEVETQYF
TGTGCCAGCAGCTCCCCCCCGTTGGGACTAGGGGAGGTTGAGACCCAGTACTTC
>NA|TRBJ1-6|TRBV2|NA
CASSEGGSPLHF
TGTGCCAGCAGTGAGGGTGGGTCACCCCTCCACTTT
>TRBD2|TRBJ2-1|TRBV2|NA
CASSELAGVAEQFF
TGTGCCAGCAGTGAACTAGCGGGAGTCGCTGAGCAGTTCTTC
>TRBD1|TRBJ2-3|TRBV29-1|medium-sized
CSVGDRGRLSSTDTQYF
TGCAGCGTTGGTGACAGGGGGCGTCTTTCTAGCACAGATACGCAGTATTTT
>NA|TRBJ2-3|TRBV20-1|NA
CSASRAATSTDTQYF
TGCAGTGCCTCTAGGGCAGCTACTAGCACAGATACGCAGTATTTT
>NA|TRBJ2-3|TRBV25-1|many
CASSDGPATDTQYF
TGTGCCAGCAGTGATGGGCCAGCCACAGATACGCAGTATTTT
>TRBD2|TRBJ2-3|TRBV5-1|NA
CASSREGVDTQYF
TGCGCCAGCAGCCGGGAGGGGGTCGATACGCAGTATTTT
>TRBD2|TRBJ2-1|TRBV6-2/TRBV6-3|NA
CASSRRPGTSGRELPHNEQFF
TGTGCCAGCAGCCGCCGACCGGGGACTAGCGGGAGAGAACTCCCCCACAATGAGCAGTTCTTC
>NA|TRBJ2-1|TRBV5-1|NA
CASSLAGSYSYNEQFF
TGCGCCAGCAGCTTGGCCGGCAGCTACTCCTACAATGAGCAGTTCTTC
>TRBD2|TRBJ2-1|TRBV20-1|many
CSAVLAGTYNEQFF
TGCAGTGCAGTACTAGCGGGGACCTACAATGAGCAGTTCTTC
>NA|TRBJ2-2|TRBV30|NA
CAWSFLGETGELFF
TGTGCCTGGAGTTTCCTCGGGGAAACCGGGGAGCTGTTTTTT
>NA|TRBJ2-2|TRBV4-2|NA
CASSQEATNTGELFF
TGTGCCAGCAGCCAAGAGGCAACGAACACCGGGGAGCTGTTTTTT
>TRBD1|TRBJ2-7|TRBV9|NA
CASSVGVGTAYEQYF
TGTGCCAGCAGCGTAGGCGTAGGGACAGCCTACGAGCAGTACTTC
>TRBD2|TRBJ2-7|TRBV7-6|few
CASSSRLAGGIYEQYF
TGTGCCAGCAGCTCTCGATTAGCGGGAGGCATCTACGAGCAGTACTTC
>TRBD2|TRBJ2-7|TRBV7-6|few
CASSPKRESYEQYF
TGTGCCAGCAGCCCGAAGCGGGAAAGTTACGAGCAGTACTTC
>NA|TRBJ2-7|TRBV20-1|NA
CSAKARVDEQYF
TGCAGTGCTAAAGCAAGGGTGGACGAGCAGTACTTC
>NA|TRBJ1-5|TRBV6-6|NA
CASSYINDQPQHF
TGTGCCAGCAGTTACATAAATGATCAGCCCCAGCATTTT
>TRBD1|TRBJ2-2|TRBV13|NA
CASSMTGTGNTGELFF
TGTGCCAGCAGCATGACCGGGACAGGGAACACCGGGGAGCTGTTTTTT
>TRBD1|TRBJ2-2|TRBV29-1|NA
CSVAQGASVSGELFF
TGCAGCGTTGCACAGGGGGCGTCGGTTTCCGGGGAGCTGTTTTTT
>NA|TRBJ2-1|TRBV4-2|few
CASSQDLSANEQFF
TGTGCCAGCAGCCAAGATCTAAGCGCCAATGAGCAGTTCTTC